The 29 T cell receptor beta chains reported below all come from one sample, sequenced in a study of blood T cell repertoires in COVID-19. The assay was immunoSEQ multiplex PCR, and TCRdb's table has in-frame clones only and misses some. The data show approximately 390,000 clones, about 90% seen once. The specimen was peripheral blood. The origin of the receptors is a man between 18 and 29 years old with active or convalescent COVID-19.

V usage is TRBV7-9 and J usage is TRBJ1-5, with a possible D match to TRBD1 (5 bases). Trimming removed 5 bases at V and 7 bases at J, with 12 bases between. The CDR3 consists of 13 residues. Germline-derived CDR1 and CDR2 are SEHNR and FQNEAQ (reference sequence). The CDR3 sequence: CASSGNGAQPQHF. CDR3 sequence (DNA): TGTGCCAGCAGCGGAAATGGGGCACAGCCCCAGCATTTT.

The rearrangement links TRBV28 to TRBJ1-1; maybe TRBD1 (5 bases). V gave up 6 bases and J gave up 4 bases, with 12 bases separating them. CDR3 length: 13 amino acids. Germline V gene lookup returns CDR1 MDHEN and CDR2 SYDVKM. In DNA, the CDR3 is TGTGCCAGCAGCCTAGACAGCCCCACTGAAGCTTTCTTT. Amino acid sequence: CASSLDSPTEAFF.

In regard to this clone: This CDR3 is also generated by other DNA sequences in the sample. The gene calls are TRBV7-8 and TRBJ1-2; D remains ambiguous. Germline CDR1 is SGHVS and CDR2 is FQNEAQ. There are 14 residues in the CDR3. V was clipped by 1 base and J by 4 bases, with 10 bases between them. The CDR3 DNA sequence: TGTGCCAGCAGCTTAGGCCTAGGCAGCTATGGCTACACCTTC. Its protein is CASSLGLGSYGYTF. Variable domain in full (rest from reference TRBV7-8 and TRBJ1-2): GAGVSQSPRYKVAKRGQDVALRCDPISGHVSLFWYQQALGQGPEFLTYFQNEAQLDKSGLPSDRFFAERPEGSVSTLKIQRTQQEDSAVYLCASSLGLGSYGYTFGSGTRLTVV.

This chain links TRBV24-1 with TRBJ2-5; D perhaps matches TRBD2 (5 bases). This CDR3 is built from 16 residues. Germline V gene data show CDR1 as KGHDR and CDR2 as SFDVKD. The V and J ends lost 4 bases and 2 bases respectively, with 16 bases between them. The CDR3 DNA is TGTGCCACCAGTGACCCCCGCCCAGCGGAACAAGAGACCCAGTACTTC. As protein: CATSDPRPAEQETQYF.

The chain is built from TRBV19 and TRBJ2-1; TRBD2 aligns across 7 bases. The ends lost 4 bases at V and 3 bases at J; junction bases unmatched: 6. Germline CDR1 is LNHDA and CDR2 is SQIVND (reference sequence). The CDR3 spans 15 residues. The CDR3 DNA reads as TGTGCCAGTAGTACCACCGGGACTAACTACAATGAGCAGTTCTTC. Translation gives CASSTTGTNYNEQFF.

This sequence joins TRBV7-9 and TRBJ1-5; perhaps TRBD1 as D (6 bases). This CDR3 region has 12 residues. Germline V gives CDR1 SEHNR, CDR2 FQNEAQ (reference sequence). Trimming shortened V by 5 bases and J by 9 bases, and 11 bases separated the two germline ends. The CDR3 reads CASSRQGMPQHF. Here the CDR3 DNA reads TGTGCCAGCAGCCGTCAGGGGATGCCCCAGCATTTT.

The chain carries TRBV21-1 and TRBJ2-1; TRBD2, as called in the table, went unchecked against the DNA. TRBV21-1 is a known pseudogene. The CDR3 extends over 15 amino acids. This CDR3 is CASSRENGRASEQFF. Here the CDR3 DNA reads TGTGCCAGCAGCAGAGAAAACGGGAGGGCCTCCGAGCAGTTCTTC.

The rearrangement uses TRBV4-3 and TRBJ1-4, with D hard to call. The V end was cut by 0 bases, the J end by 5 bases, with 7 bases between. The germline CDR1 and CDR2 sequences are LGHNA and YSLEER. The CDR3 sequence is 14 residues long. Here the CDR3 reads CASSQEPVNEKLFF. The CDR3 nucleotides read TGCGCCAGCAGCCAAGAACCAGTGAATGAAAAACTGTTTTTT.

The chain is built from TRBV15 and TRBJ2-7; TRBD2 is a possible D gene (5 bases). This CDR3 is 12 amino acids long. V lost 6 bases and J 7 bases, leaving 13 bases between the germline ends. CDR1 is LNHNV, CDR2 YYDKDF, per germline (reference sequence). The CDR3 sequence: CATSFGVGEQYF. The CDR3 nucleotides are TGTGCCACCAGTTTCGGGGTGGGGGAGCAGTACTTC.

V and J are TRBV12-3 or TRBV12-4 and TRBJ1-2, with D possibly TRBD1 on 6 matching bases. The CDR3 has 13 residues. Trimming shortened V by 3 bases and J by 6 bases, and 11 bases separated the two germline ends. The CDR3 region is CASSLTGGNGYTF. Here the CDR3 DNA reads TGTGCCAGCAGTTTGACAGGTGGAAATGGCTACACCTTC.

The chain employs TRBV29-1 and TRBJ1-4; the D gene is possibly TRBD1 (5 bases). From germline, CDR1 is SQVTM and CDR2 ANQGSEA. The CDR3 spans 13 residues. Trimming took 4 bases from V and 5 from J, leaving 11 bases between them. The CDR3, as DNA: TGCAGCGTTGCGGACGGACAAAATGAAAAACTGTTTTTT. This translates into CSVADGQNEKLFF. The entire variable domain, with the rest obtained from reference TRBV29-1 and TRBJ1-4, is as follows: SAVISQKPSRDICQRGTSLTIQCQVDSQVTMMFWYRQQPGQSLTLIATANQGSEATYESGFVIDKFPISRPNLTFSTLTVSNMSPEDSSIYLCSVADGQNEKLFFGSGTQLSVL.

This clone showed up just once. This chain links TRBV5-5 with TRBJ2-7; TRBD2 matches at 8 bases. Germline V gene sequence: CDR1 SGHKS, CDR2 YYEKEE (reference sequence). This CDR3 has 16 amino acids. V lost 4 bases, J lost 0 bases, and 9 bases stayed unmatched. The CDR3 loop reads CASSAGRGTSSYEQYF. Here the CDR3 DNA reads TGTGCCAGCAGCGCCGGGAGGGGGACATCCTCCTACGAGCAGTACTTC.

This chain joins TRBV5-5 and TRBJ1-1; tentatively, D is TRBD1 (5 bases). The CDR3 sequence is 18 residues long. The germline V gene encodes CDR1 SGHKS and CDR2 YYEKEE (reference sequence). Trimming shortened V by 4 bases and J by 1 base, and 23 bases separated the two germline ends. The CDR3 nucleotides read TGTGCCAGCAGCGGAAGGAGGGGCCTGGGATTTGGGAACACTGAAGCTTTCTTT. Translated: CASSGRRGLGFGNTEAFF.

In its sample, this clone was seen a few times. CDR3 in amino acids: CASSPRKDSFSGNTIYF. The CDR3 coding sequence is TGTGCCAGCTCACCACGAAAGGACAGCTTCTCTGGAAACACCATATATTTT. The chain has TRBV18 and TRBJ1-3; a weak D match, TRBD1 (6 bases). The V and J ends lost 1 base and 0 bases respectively, with 13 bases between them. There are 17 residues in the CDR3. Germline V gene sequence: CDR1 KGHSH, CDR2 LQKENI.

V is TRBV24-1 and J is TRBJ1-5; possibly TRBD1 for D (5 bases). The ends were cut back, 9 bases at V and 4 bases at J, with 12 bases in the middle. There are 13 residues in the CDR3. Germline assignment: CDR1 KGHDR and CDR2 SFDVKD. For the CDR3, the DNA is TGTGCCACCGCCCAGCAGGGAAATCAGCCCCAGCATTTT. Its translation is CATAQQGNQPQHF.

The chain carries TRBV27 and TRBJ1-5; tentative D call: TRBD1 (6 bases). Germline CDR1 and CDR2: MNHEY and SMNVEV (reference sequence). Trimming shortened V by 3 bases and J by 2 bases, and 11 bases separated the two germline ends. This CDR3 has 15 amino acids. The CDR3 bases are TGTGCCAGCAGTTTTAACAGGGCGGGCAATCAGCCCCAGCATTTT. Protein product: CASSFNRAGNQPQHF.

Comments on this clone: This sample includes further DNA sequences coding for the same CDR3. This rearrangement joins TRBV6-5 to TRBJ1-1; D is ambiguous. The CDR3 spans 13 residues. V was pared by 6 bases and J by 0 bases, with 8 bases between. Germline V gene lookup returns CDR1 MNHEY and CDR2 SVGAGI. CDR3 DNA: TGTGCCAGCAGCCGAGGGTTGAACACTGAAGCTTTCTTT. As protein: CASSRGLNTEAFF.

The chain employs TRBV28 and TRBJ2-7; D perhaps matches TRBD2 (5 bases). The germline V and J ends were trimmed by 6 bases and 7 bases, with 19 bases remaining between them. Germline assignment: CDR1 MDHEN and CDR2 SYDVKM. This CDR3 is 14 amino acids long. The CDR3 protein is CASSTDSTLGEQYF. DNA of the CDR3: TGTGCCAGCAGCACGGACTCAACCCTAGGGGAGCAGTACTTC. The full variable domain, completed using reference TRBV28 and TRBJ2-7, is DVKVTQSSRYLVKRTGEKVFLECVQDMDHENMFWYRQDPGLGLRLIYFSYDVKMKEKGDIPEGYSVSREKKERFSLILESASTNQTSMYLCASSTDSTLGEQYFGPGTRLTVT.

The genes are TRBV19 and TRBJ2-1; possible D gene TRBD2, 6 bases. The germline CDR1 and CDR2 sequences are LNHDA and SQIVND (reference sequence). The CDR3 runs 15 residues. V was trimmed by 3 bases and J by 8 bases, leaving 17 bases between them. The CDR3 here is CASSMGGVIEDEQFF. The CDR3 DNA reads TGTGCCAGTAGTATGGGCGGGGTTATCGAGGATGAGCAGTTCTTC.

The chain joins TRBV24-1 to TRBJ1-2; D is perhaps TRBD1 (5 bases). The V end lost 9 bases, the J end lost 6 bases, and 13 bases lay between the germline ends. CDR3 length equals 12 residues. Germline V gives CDR1 KGHDR, CDR2 SFDVKD. DNA of the CDR3: TGTGCCACCCGGGGAGGGACGGATGGCTACACCTTC. This gives the protein CATRGGTDGYTF.

The chain recombines TRBV9 with TRBJ2-4; 7 nucleotides match TRBD2. Germline V gives CDR1 SGDLS, CDR2 YYNGEE. Unmatched junction bases numbered 6, after V lost 0 bases and J lost 9 bases. The CDR3 sequence is 14 residues long. CDR3 nucleotide sequence: TGTGCCAGCAGCGTAGGGAGCGGGGCGGGCATTCAGTACTTC. Translating it yields CASSVGSGAGIQYF.

This sequence joins TRBV7-9 and TRBJ2-7; 7 nucleotides match TRBD1. Looked up from germline, CDR1 is SEHNR and CDR2 is FQNEAQ (reference sequence). This CDR3 comprises 14 residues. The V segment lost 5 bases and the J segment 1 base; nucleotides outside the gene matches: 5. CDR3 coding DNA: TGTGCCAGCAGCCCGTCGGACAGGTCCTACGAGCAGTACTTC. Its translation: CASSPSDRSYEQYF.

The CDR3 DNA reads TGTGCCAGCTCCCAGGGGAGCTTGGGTGCTACGCAGTATTTT. Its translation: CASSQGSLGATQYF. The chain recombines TRBV18 with TRBJ2-3, with D perhaps matching TRBD1 (6 bases). CDR1 is KGHSH and CDR2 is LQKENI in the germline V gene. CDR3 length: 14 amino acids. V lost 6 bases to trimming and J lost 8 bases, with 18 bases between them.

The chain has TRBV28 and TRBJ1-4; possibly TRBD1 for D (6 bases). With 5 bases removed from V and 1 base from J, the gap between germline ends came to 17 bases. The CDR3 has 17 residues. Germline V gives CDR1 MDHEN, CDR2 SYDVKM. Here the CDR3 reads CASSATGSWETNEKLFF. DNA for the CDR3: TGTGCCAGCAGTGCTACAGGGAGTTGGGAAACTAATGAAAAACTGTTTTTT. Based on the CDR3 plus reference TRBV28 and TRBJ1-4, the full variable domain is DVKVTQSSRYLVKRTGEKVFLECVQDMDHENMFWYRQDPGLGLRLIYFSYDVKMKEKGDIPEGYSVSREKKERFSLILESASTNQTSMYLCASSATGSWETNEKLFFGSGTQLSVL.

This clone was detected only a few times. The J gene is TRBJ1-6, the V gene TRBV4-1; D remains ambiguous. Germline V gene sequence: CDR1 MGHRA, CDR2 YSYEKL. CDR3 length: 17 residues. V dropped 0 bases and J dropped 3 bases, with 12 bases sitting between them. CDR3 region: CASSQERFTFYNSPLHF. The CDR3 DNA sequence: TGCGCCAGCAGCCAAGAGCGATTTACGTTCTATAATTCACCCCTCCACTTT.

The chain recombines TRBV28 with TRBJ1-1, with 9 bases lining up with TRBD1. Germline assignment: CDR1 MDHEN and CDR2 SYDVKM. CDR3 length: 15 residues. V was clipped by 6 bases and J by 4 bases; unmatched bases: 9. The CDR3 region has the DNA TGTGCCAGCAGCATTCCACAGGGGGCGAGCACTGAAGCTTTCTTT. Translation: CASSIPQGASTEAFF.

This chain connects TRBV4-3 to TRBJ1-6, with unresolved D. The CDR3 consists of 16 residues. V was trimmed by 0 bases and J by 8 bases, leaving 14 bases between them. Per the germline V gene, CDR1 is LGHNA and CDR2 is YSLEER. The CDR3 DNA reads as TGCGCCAGCAGCCAAGAAGCGGTCGGGGAACATTCACCCCTCCACTTT. This sequence encodes CASSQEAVGEHSPLHF.

The rearrangement joins TRBV29-1 to TRBJ2-7; TRBD1 matches at 9 bases. The CDR3 runs to 14 residues. The V segment lost 6 bases and the J segment 1 base; nucleotides outside the gene matches: 7. Germline values: CDR1 SQVTM, CDR2 ANQGSEA. The CDR3 bases are TGCAGCGTGGATCCGGGACAGGGTTCCTACGAGCAGTACTTC. Translating gives CSVDPGQGSYEQYF.

The chain couples TRBV7-6 to TRBJ2-7, with no clear D. CDR3 length equals 13 residues. Between the trimmed V and J ends, which lost 3 bases and 12 bases, there was a span of 18 bases. Per the germline V gene, CDR1 is SGHVS and CDR2 is FNYEAQ. CDR3 DNA: TGTGCCAGCAGCTTGCACCCCGCAGACATCTGGTACTTC. Translating gives CASSLHPADIWYF.